This TCR beta chain was recorded in a study of blood T cell repertoires in COVID-19. On the study more broadly: Sites across the United States, Italy and Spain contributed samples from acute and convalescent COVID-19. T cells, B-cell-depleted T cells, or PBMCs supplied cDNA or gDNA.

Trimming left V 1 base short and J 3 bases short, with 7 bases between. Germline V gene lookup returns CDR1 SNHLY and CDR2 FYNNEI. CDR3 length equals 15 residues. Authors' data handling: Estimated nucleated cell counts came from reference gene primer amplification. Using immunoSEQ multiplex PCR, the repertoire was profiled, and TCRdb retains in-frame clones only, with some absent. V, J and clone size were drawn from that table, and D and trimming were deduced from the DNA. The profile covers over 350,000 clones, with 75% to 90% appearing a single time and about 4.3% taken by the ten largest. This receptor was obtained from a woman in her twenties or thirties with acute or convalescent COVID-19. Sequenced: peripheral blood. The chain carries TRBV2 and TRBJ1-6, with D uncertain. The chain's CDR3 is CASSEGRNYNSPLHF. The DNA of the CDR3 is TGTGCCAGCAGTGAAGGGCGGAACTATAATTCACCCCTCCACTTT.